One and the same sample provided the 5 T cell receptor beta chains below, sequenced in a study of blood T cell repertoires in COVID-19. TCRdb's table, derived via immunoSEQ multiplex PCR, lists solely in-frame clones and lacks some. The sample has 490,000 or so clones; roughly 88% are singletons. Sequenced material: PBMCs or T cells enriched from blood (not recorded which). These TCRs come from a woman aged 40 to 50 who had recovered from COVID-19.

This chain connects TRBV10-1 to TRBJ2-2, with 8 bases identical to TRBD2. V gave up 0 bases and J gave up 6 bases; unmatched junction bases: 3. The CDR3 has 15 residues. Germline-derived CDR1 and CDR2 are WNHNN and SYGVQD (reference sequence). CDR3 in amino acids: CASSESAGGAGELFF. The CDR3 nucleotides are TGCGCCAGCAGTGAGTCCGCGGGAGGAGCCGGGGAGCTGTTTTTT.

This chain connects TRBV7-8 to TRBJ2-3; D is possibly TRBD1 (5 bases). The V end was cut by 6 bases, the J end by 0 bases, with 19 bases between. The CDR3 spans 17 residues. Germline values: CDR1 SGHVS, CDR2 FQNEAQ. The CDR3 region has the DNA TGTGCCAGCAGATCCCTAGGGGCCCAACTGAGCACAGATACGCAGTATTTT. It yields the protein CASRSLGAQLSTDTQYF.

CDR3 sequence reads: CASSLFAGTKKNTEAFF. CDR3 in DNA: TGTGCCAGCAGCCTGTTCGCCGGGACAAAAAAGAACACTGAAGCTTTCTTT. The chain is built from TRBV5-4 and TRBJ1-1, with a weak D call TRBD1 (6 bases). Germline CDR1 reads SGHNT; CDR2 reads YYREEE (reference sequence). Trimming pared 4 bases from V and 1 base from J, leaving 20 bases between. There are 17 residues in the CDR3. Drawing the rest from reference TRBV5-4 and TRBJ1-1, the complete variable domain is ETGVTQSPTHLIKTRGQQVTLRCSSQSGHNTVSWYQQALGQGPQFIFQYYREEENGRGNFPPRFSGLQFPNYSSELNVNALELDDSALYLCASSLFAGTKKNTEAFFGQGTRLTVV.

This clone was seen only once. The chain links TRBV6-2 or TRBV6-3 to TRBJ2-2; a possible D gene is TRBD2 (6 bases). V lost 0 bases to trimming and J lost 0 bases, with 8 bases between them. The CDR3 is made up of 16 amino acids. The germline V gene has CDR1 MNHEY and CDR2 SVGEGT. The CDR3 is CASSYSGTANTGELFF. CDR3 sequence (DNA): TGTGCCAGCAGTTACTCTGGGACTGCGAACACCGGGGAGCTGTTTTTT.

The V gene is TRBV18, the J gene TRBJ1-4; 10 bases are shared with TRBD1. CDR1 is KGHSH and CDR2 is LQKENI in the germline V gene. Trimming removed 1 base from V and 5 bases from J; junction bases left unmatched: 4. The CDR3 totals 16 residues. CDR3 in amino acids: CASSPLKGQGNEKLFF. The CDR3 nucleotides read TGTGCCAGCTCACCACTGAAGGGACAGGGGAATGAAAAACTGTTTTTT. The full variable domain, its missing parts supplied by reference TRBV18 and TRBJ1-4, is NAGVMQNPRHLVRRRGQEARLRCSPMKGHSHVYWYRQLPEEGLKFMVYLQKENIIDESGMPKERFSAEFPKEGPSILRIQQVVRGDSAAYFCASSPLKGQGNEKLFFGSGTQLSVL.